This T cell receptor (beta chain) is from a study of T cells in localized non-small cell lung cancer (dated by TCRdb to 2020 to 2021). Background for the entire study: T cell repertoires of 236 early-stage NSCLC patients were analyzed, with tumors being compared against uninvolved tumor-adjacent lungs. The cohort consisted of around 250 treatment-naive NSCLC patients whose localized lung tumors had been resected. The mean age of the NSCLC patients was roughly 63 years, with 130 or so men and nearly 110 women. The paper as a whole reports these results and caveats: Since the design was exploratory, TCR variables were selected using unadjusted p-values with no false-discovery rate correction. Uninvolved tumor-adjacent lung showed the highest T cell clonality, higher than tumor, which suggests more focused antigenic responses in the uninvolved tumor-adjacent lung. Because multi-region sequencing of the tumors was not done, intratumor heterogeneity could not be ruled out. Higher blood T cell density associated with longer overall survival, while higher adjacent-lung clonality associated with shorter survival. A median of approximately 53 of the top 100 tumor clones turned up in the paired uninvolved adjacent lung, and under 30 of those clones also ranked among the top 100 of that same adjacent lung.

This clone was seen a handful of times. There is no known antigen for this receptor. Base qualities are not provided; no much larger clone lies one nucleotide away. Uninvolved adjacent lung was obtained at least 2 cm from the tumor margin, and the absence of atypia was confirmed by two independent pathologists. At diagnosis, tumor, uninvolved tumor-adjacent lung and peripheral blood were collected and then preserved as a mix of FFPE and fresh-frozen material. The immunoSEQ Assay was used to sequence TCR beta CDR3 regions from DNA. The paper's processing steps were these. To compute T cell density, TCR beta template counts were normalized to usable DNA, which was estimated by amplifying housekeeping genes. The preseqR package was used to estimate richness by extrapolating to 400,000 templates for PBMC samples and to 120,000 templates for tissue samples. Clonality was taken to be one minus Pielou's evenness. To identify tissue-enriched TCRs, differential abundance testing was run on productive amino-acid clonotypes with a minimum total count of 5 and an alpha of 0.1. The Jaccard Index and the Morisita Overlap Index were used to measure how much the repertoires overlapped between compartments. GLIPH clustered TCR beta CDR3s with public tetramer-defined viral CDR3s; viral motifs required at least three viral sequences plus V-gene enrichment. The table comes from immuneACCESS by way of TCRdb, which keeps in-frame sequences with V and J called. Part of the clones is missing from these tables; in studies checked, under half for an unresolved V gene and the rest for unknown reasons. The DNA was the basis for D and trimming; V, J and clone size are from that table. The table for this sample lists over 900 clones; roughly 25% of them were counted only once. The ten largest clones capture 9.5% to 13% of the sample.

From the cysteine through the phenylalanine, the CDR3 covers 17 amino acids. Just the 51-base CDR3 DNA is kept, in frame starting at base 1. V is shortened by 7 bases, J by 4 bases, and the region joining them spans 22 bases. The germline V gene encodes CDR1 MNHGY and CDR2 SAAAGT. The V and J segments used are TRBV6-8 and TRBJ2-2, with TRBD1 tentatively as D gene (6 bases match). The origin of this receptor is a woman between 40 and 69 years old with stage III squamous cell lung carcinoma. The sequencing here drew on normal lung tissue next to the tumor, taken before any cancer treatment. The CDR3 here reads CASTRSAGARGTGELFF. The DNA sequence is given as TGTGCCAGCACCCGCTCCGCAGGGGCGCGTGGCACCGGGGAGCTGTTTTTT.